The clone carrying this T cell receptor beta chain has at least ten counts. J was trimmed by 11 bases and V by 5 bases; bases with no gene match: 12. This CDR3 has 15 residues. The data originate from a study of T cells in Graves' hyperthyroidism and ophthalmopathy. RNA transcripts were the template for amplifying TCR beta CDR3 regions. HTBI primers drove first-round RT-PCR of the TCR CDR3. TCRdb passed the multiplex PCR reads through MiXCR, listing each CDR3 protein once. The sample holds nearly 600,000 distinct CDR3 sequences, approximately 14% seen once. This sequence was found in a woman in her thirties with Graves' hyperthyroidism that later progressed to Graves' ophthalmopathy. V usage is TRBV12-3 or TRBV12-4 and J usage is TRBJ2-1; TRBD2 matches 10 bases. Sequenced sample: blood. The CDR3 bases are TGTGCCAGCAGTGCCGGTCTGACTAGCGGGTTGAAGCAGTTCTTC. Protein product: CASSAGLTSGLKQFF.